This passage covers 27 T cell receptor beta chains from one sample sequenced in a study of cytomegalovirus exposure and HLA in healthy donors. Assay: immunoSEQ multiplex PCR; the TCRdb copy retains only in-frame clones and omits some. The data show tens of thousands of clones, 94% seen once. Sequencing used PBMCs. The receptors were sampled from a woman aged 18 to 35 in good health and CMV-seropositive.

V and J are TRBV7-9 and TRBJ2-1; TRBD2 matches at 7 bases. Germline V CDR1 and CDR2: SEHNR, FQNEAQ (reference sequence). V shed 4 bases, J shed 8 bases, and the junction held 8 bases outside the gene matches. CDR3 length equals 14 residues. CDR3 protein: CASSSTRTSHEQFF. The CDR3 bases are TGTGCCAGCAGCTCAACACGGACTAGTCATGAGCAGTTCTTC.

This clone was seen a handful of times. DNA of the CDR3: TGTGCCAGCAGCTTAGGATCCAGGGATGAAGCTTTCTTT. This sequence encodes CASSLGSRDEAFF. The rearrangement links TRBV7-9 to TRBJ1-1; maybe TRBD1 (5 bases). Trimming removed 1 base from V and 7 bases from J, with 10 bases in between. This CDR3 region has 13 residues. CDR1 and CDR2 (germline): SEHNR, FQNEAQ (reference sequence).

The chain carries TRBV20-1 and TRBJ2-7; D may be TRBD1 (5 bases). The germline gives CDR1 DFQATT, CDR2 SNEGSKA (reference sequence). Trimming left V 6 bases short and J 4 bases short, with 10 bases between. The CDR3 totals 11 residues. CDR3 loop: CSAYRQYEQYF. Written as DNA, the CDR3 is TGCAGTGCCTACCGACAGTACGAGCAGTACTTC.

This clone was recorded only once. This chain links TRBV9 with TRBJ2-1, with 8 bases fitting TRBD1. The germline V gene encodes CDR1 SGDLS and CDR2 YYNGEE. The junction had 5 bases not matched to a gene; V was cut back by 2 bases and J by 7 bases. This CDR3 region has 14 residues. The DNA for the CDR3 is TGTGCCAGCAGCGTCCAGGGGGCCGGGAATGAGCAGTTCTTC. Protein: CASSVQGAGNEQFF.

This clone came up once. V and J are TRBV2 and TRBJ2-5; 15 bases line up with TRBD2. The J segment lost 14 bases and the V segment lost 1 base, leaving 8 bases of the junction unmatched. Germline V CDR1 and CDR2: SNHLY, FYNNEI. The CDR3 spans 15 residues. The CDR3 spells CASSEGTSGRVLQYF. The CDR3 nucleotides are TGTGCCAGCAGTGAAGGGACTAGCGGGAGGGTCCTCCAATACTTC.

This clone occurred once. This sample includes further DNA sequences coding for the same CDR3. This chain connects TRBV27 to TRBJ2-7, with a tentative D call TRBD2 (6 bases). The CDR3 runs 14 residues. The V end was cut by 0 bases, the J end by 0 bases, with 6 bases between. Germline assignment: CDR1 MNHEY and CDR2 SMNVEV (reference sequence). CDR3 loop: CASSLSRGSYEQYF. The CDR3 DNA reads as TGTGCCAGCAGTTTATCGCGGGGCTCCTACGAGCAGTACTTC.

The chain combines TRBV19 with TRBJ1-3; D not resolved. V was clipped by 8 bases and J by 2 bases, with 7 bases between them. Germline-derived CDR1 and CDR2 are LNHDA and SQIVND (reference sequence). The CDR3 is 12 residues long. In nucleotides, the CDR3 is TGTGCCAGTCAATCGGCTGGAAACACCATATATTTT. It is translated as CASQSAGNTIYF.

J is TRBJ2-5 and V is TRBV11-2, with TRBD1 identical over 8 bases. The CDR3 spans 19 residues. The V gene's germline CDR1 is SGHAT and CDR2 FQNNGV. The ends lost 1 base at V and 2 bases at J; junction bases unmatched: 15. The CDR3, as DNA: TGTGCCAGCAGCTTAGTCCTTGGGAGACAGGGGTCACTACAAGAGACCCAGTACTTC. Its protein product is CASSLVLGRQGSLQETQYF.

The chain uses TRBV18 and TRBJ2-1; TRBD2 aligns across 10 bases. The CDR3 consists of 16 residues. Looked up from germline, CDR1 is KGHSH and CDR2 is LQKENI. J lost 8 bases, V lost 6 bases, and 13 bases had no gene match. The CDR3 sequence is CASSRDGAGGRDEQFF. CDR3 coding DNA: TGTGCCAGCTCTCGGGACGGAGCGGGAGGGCGCGATGAGCAGTTCTTC.

This clone occurred once. The genes are TRBV7-9 and TRBJ2-7, with 9 bases that match TRBD1. Trimming took 3 bases from V and 2 from J; bases not matched to a gene: 11. The CDR3 totals 17 residues. The V gene's germline CDR1 is SEHNR and CDR2 FQNEAQ (reference sequence). The CDR3 nucleotides read TGTGCCAGCAGCTTCGACCACAGACAGGGGGGGGCCTACGAGCAGTACTTC. It translates to CASSFDHRQGGAYEQYF.

J is TRBJ1-1 and V is TRBV13; 8 nucleotides line up with TRBD1. The CDR3 is 15 residues long. Germline V gene data show CDR1 as PRHDT and CDR2 as FYEKMQ (reference sequence). The V and J ends lost 4 bases and 3 bases, in that order; junction bases with no gene match: 7. The CDR3 region has the DNA TGTGCCAGCAGCTCGGACAGGGCCCTGGACACTGAAGCTTTCTTT. This translates into CASSSDRALDTEAFF.

In this sample, this clone turned up once. This sequence joins TRBV19 and TRBJ2-1; D ambiguous. CDR3 size: 15 residues. CDR1 LNHDA and CDR2 SQIVND come from the germline V gene (reference sequence). Trimming stripped 5 bases from V and 0 bases from J, with 11 bases between. The CDR3 bases are TGTGCCAGTAGTTTTCAGTGGAGCTCCTACAATGAGCAGTTCTTC. This sequence encodes CASSFQWSSYNEQFF.

The gene calls are TRBV4-3 and TRBJ2-7; 8 bases align to TRBD1. Germline V gives CDR1 LGHNA, CDR2 YSLEER. V gave up 3 bases and J gave up 0 bases; unmatched junction bases: 4. CDR3 length: 15 amino acids. As DNA, the CDR3 is TGCGCCAGCAGCCACGGACAGGGAGGCTCCTACGAGCAGTACTTC. Its translation is CASSHGQGGSYEQYF.

This chain uses TRBV7-2 with TRBJ1-5; D gene uncertain. Germline lookup yields CDR1 SGHTA and CDR2 FQGNSA. Trimming took 8 bases from V and 0 from J, leaving 5 bases between them. CDR3 size: 12 residues. In nucleotides, the CDR3 is TGTGCCAGCGGCAGTAGCAATCAGCCCCAGCATTTT. It encodes CASGSSNQPQHF. Drawing the rest from reference TRBV7-2 and TRBJ1-5, the complete variable domain is GAGVSQSPSNKVTEKGKDVELRCDPISGHTALYWYRQSLGQGLEFLIYFQGNSAPDKSGLPSDRFSAERTGGSVSTLTIQRTQQEDSAVYLCASGSSNQPQHFGDGTRLSIL.

The rearrangement links TRBV5-3 to TRBJ1-5; D might be TRBD1 (5 bases). TRBV5-3 has ORF status, its function being uncertain. This CDR3 has 15 amino acids. Between the trimmed V and J ends, which lost 5 bases and 0 bases, there was a span of 12 bases. The CDR3 DNA reads TGTGCCAGAAGAATGGTGACAGATAGCAATCAGCCCCAGCATTTT. Translated: CARRMVTDSNQPQHF.

The chain is built from TRBV5-4 and TRBJ2-3; 11 bases fit TRBD2. V lost 4 bases and J lost 3; bases outside the gene matches: 4. The CDR3 loop spans 15 amino acids. The germline V gene encodes CDR1 SGHNT and CDR2 YYREEE (reference sequence). The CDR3 DNA follows: TGTGCCAGCAGCCCATCTAGCGGGAGGACAGATACGCAGTATTTT. The encoded protein is CASSPSSGRTDTQYF.

The chain employs TRBV27 and TRBJ2-7; TRBD2 aligns across 8 bases. The junction had 16 bases not matched to a gene; V was cut back by 5 bases and J by 7 bases. CDR1 and CDR2 (germline): MNHEY, SMNVEV (reference sequence). The CDR3 is made up of 16 amino acids. The CDR3, as DNA: TGTGCCAGCAGTCTGACTAGCGAAGGTGGAAGGCAAGAGCAGTACTTC. Its protein product is CASSLTSEGGRQEQYF.

The chain has TRBV27 and TRBJ1-2, with D unresolved. This CDR3 contains 12 residues. Germline V lookup: CDR1 MNHEY, CDR2 SMNVEV (reference sequence). V shed 6 bases and J shed 7 bases, with 12 bases lying between them. This CDR3 is CASRNILSGYTF. The CDR3 coding sequence is TGTGCCAGCAGAAATATCTTGAGTGGCTACACCTTC.

V and J are TRBV30 and TRBJ1-5; TRBD1 aligns across 8 bases. This CDR3 is built from 14 residues. Germline V gene lookup returns CDR1 GTSNPN and CDR2 SVGIG (reference sequence). V trimming: 2 bases; J trimming: 5 bases; junction bases outside the gene matches: 5. The CDR3 sequence is CAWSSGQGYQPQHF. The CDR3 region has the DNA TGTGCCTGGAGTAGTGGACAGGGTTATCAGCCCCAGCATTTT.

Written as DNA, the CDR3 is TGTGCCAGCAGCCGGGACATCCCCTACGAGCAGTACTTC. Translation gives CASSRDIPYEQYF. The V gene is TRBV6-1, the J gene TRBJ2-7, with D perhaps matching TRBD1 (6 bases). The ends were cut back, 6 bases at V and 2 bases at J, with 11 bases in the middle. The CDR3 length is 13 residues. CDR1 and CDR2 (germline): MNHNS, SASEGT.

The gene calls are TRBV7-9 and TRBJ1-2; unclear D gene. Looked up from germline, CDR1 is SEHNR and CDR2 is FQNEAQ (reference sequence). This CDR3 has 12 residues. V shed 5 bases and J shed 4 bases, with 8 bases lying between them. The CDR3 DNA follows: TGTGCCAGCAGCCCAGATTCCTATGGCTACACCTTC. Amino acids: CASSPDSYGYTF.

This chain uses TRBV28 with TRBJ1-1, with TRBD1 as a possible D gene (5 bases). V was shortened by 3 bases and J by 3 bases, with 11 bases between the two germline ends. The CDR3 totals 14 residues. CDR1 and CDR2 (germline): MDHEN, SYDVKM. CDR3 bases: TGTGCCAGCAGTTTGGGCAGGGTGGACACTGAAGCTTTCTTT. It is translated as CASSLGRVDTEAFF.

V is TRBV27 and J is TRBJ2-5, with D perhaps matching TRBD2 (6 bases). Germline-derived CDR1 and CDR2 are MNHEY and SMNVEV (reference sequence). Deletions cut 5 bases from V and 0 bases from J, with 10 bases between. The length of the CDR3 is 14 residues. CDR3 residues: CASSSGLNQETQYF. CDR3 sequence (DNA): TGTGCCAGCAGTAGCGGACTAAACCAAGAGACCCAGTACTTC.

The chain carries TRBV19 and TRBJ2-7, with D tentatively TRBD1 (5 bases). CDR3 length: 14 amino acids. Germline assignment: CDR1 LNHDA and CDR2 SQIVND (reference sequence). V was cut by 9 bases and J by 0 bases, with 15 bases left in between. The CDR3 is CASKQQASSYEQYF. CDR3 sequence (DNA): TGTGCCAGCAAACAACAGGCTAGCTCCTACGAGCAGTACTTC.

The rearrangement links TRBV27 to TRBJ1-1; a weak D match, TRBD1 (5 bases). Germline CDR1 is MNHEY and CDR2 is SMNVEV (reference sequence). The CDR3 contains 14 residues. Trimming removed 8 bases at V and 2 bases at J, with 15 bases between. The CDR3 region is CASHRGGINTEAFF. The CDR3 DNA reads TGTGCCAGCCACCGCGGGGGGATCAACACTGAAGCTTTCTTT.

V is TRBV27 and J is TRBJ2-3, with D tentatively TRBD1 (6 bases). In germline, CDR1 is MNHEY, CDR2 SMNVEV (reference sequence). CDR3 size: 13 residues. V dropped 4 bases and J dropped 4 bases, with 9 bases sitting between them. This chain's CDR3 is CASSYRDADTQYF. The DNA of the CDR3 is TGTGCCAGCAGTTACAGGGATGCAGATACGCAGTATTTT.

The chain uses TRBV30 and TRBJ1-1, with TRBD1 matching over 8 bases. The CDR3 spans 12 residues. V was pared by 3 bases and J by 8 bases, with 5 bases of the junction left unmatched. Germline V gene sequence: CDR1 GTSNPN, CDR2 SVGIG (reference sequence). The CDR3 DNA follows: TGTGCCTGGAGGAGAGGACAGGGCGAAGCTTTCTTT. It specifies CAWRRGQGEAFF.